Listed here is a single TCR beta chain. The protocol was immunoSEQ multiplex PCR, while the TCRdb copy is restricted to in-frame clones and leaves out a portion. There are some 200,000 clones in the sample; around 82% occur only once, and about 2.8% lies in the top ten. These data belong to a study of cytomegalovirus exposure and HLA in healthy donors. There are 13 residues in the CDR3. Trimming at V came to 6 bases and at J to 6 bases, leaving 6 bases not matched to a gene. The germline gives CDR1 SNHLY, CDR2 FYNNEI. The source material was PBMCs. The chain recombines TRBV2 with TRBJ1-2, with 8 bases that match TRBD1. The sequence derives from a woman in her late teens or twenties in good health and CMV-seropositive. The CDR3 DNA follows: TGTGCCAGCAGAAGAGGACAGGGAGATGGCTACACCTTC. It yields the protein CASRRGQGDGYTF.